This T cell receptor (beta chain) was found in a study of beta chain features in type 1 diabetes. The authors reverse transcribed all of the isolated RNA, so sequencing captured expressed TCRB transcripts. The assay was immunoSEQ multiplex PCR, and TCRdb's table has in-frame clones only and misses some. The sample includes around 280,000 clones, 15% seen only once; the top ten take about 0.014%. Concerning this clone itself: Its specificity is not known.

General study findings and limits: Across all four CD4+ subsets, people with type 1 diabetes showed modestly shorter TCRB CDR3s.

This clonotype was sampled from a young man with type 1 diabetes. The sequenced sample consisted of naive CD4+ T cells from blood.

CDR3 DNA sequence: TGTGCCTGGGGACGTGGGAGGGCGCGGTCTGGGGCCAACGTCCTGACTTTC. It translates to CAWGRGRARSGANVLTF. The chain couples TRBV30 to TRBJ2-6; TRBD2 matches at 7 bases. V dropped 5 bases and J dropped 1; count of bases not matched to a gene: 11. The CDR3 runs to 17 residues. The germline CDR1 and CDR2 sequences are GTSNPN and SVGIG (reference sequence). Complete variable domain (other parts from reference TRBV30 and TRBJ2-6): SQTIHQWPATLVQPVGSPLSLECTVEGTSNPNLYWYRQAAGRGLQLLFYSVGIGQISSEVPQNLSASRPQDRQFILSSKKLLLSDSGFYLCAWGRGRARSGANVLTFGAGSRLTVL.